This TCR beta chain comes out of a study of T cell repertoires in cytomegalovirus infection. Study as a whole: HLA-B-restricted CMV epitopes that are well studied, plus recently identified HLA-C-restricted ones, were used by the study. An indication of both CMV infection and matching HLA type came from public TCR beta signatures.

This clonotype has at least ten counts. As yet, its antigen is unknown. Losses at the gene ends were 4 bases for V and 3 bases for J; bases not matched to a gene: 16. The germline CDR1 and CDR2 sequences are SGHTA and FQGNSA. This CDR3 spans 19 amino acids. TCRdb fed the reads into MiXCR, producing one record per CDR3 protein. Of hundreds of thousands of distinct CDR3 sequences listed, 25% to 35% are singletons. Findings and limits, study-wide: CMV-specific TCR beta clonotypes restricted by HLA-C were the ones dominating the ex vivo response.

This TCR came from a human donor in good health (CMV status not recorded). Some clones in this sample may be carry-over from other donors' samples. This material consisted of cultured PBMCs, taken from culture after CMV antigen stimulation. The chain carries TRBV7-2 and TRBJ2-3, with 10 bases that match TRBD2. The CDR3 loop is CASSSPLEGSGRITDTQYF. CDR3 DNA sequence: TGTGCCAGCAGCTCGCCCTTGGAAGGTAGCGGGAGGATAACAGATACGCAGTATTTT.